This passage covers 32 T cell receptor beta chains from one sample sequenced in a study of T cells in Graves' hyperthyroidism and ophthalmopathy. Amplified TCR beta CDR3 regions derived from RNA transcripts. First-round RT-PCR of the TCR CDR3 relied on the HTBI primer set. Using its own MiXCR run on the multiplex PCR reads, TCRdb lists one record per CDR3 protein. The sample yields about 420,000 distinct CDR3 sequences, approximately 14% seen once. Sequencing was done on a sample of blood. These receptors were collected from a woman aged 18-29 years with Graves' hyperthyroidism.

This chain uses TRBV7-9 with TRBJ2-2; 8 nucleotides match TRBD2. V was clipped by 5 bases and J by 5 bases; unmatched bases: 10. Per germline, CDR1 SEHNR and CDR2 FQNEAQ (reference sequence). The CDR3 sequence is 16 residues long. CDR3 sequence: CASSPPGLVVTGELFF. CDR3 DNA: TGTGCCAGCAGCCCTCCGGGACTAGTAGTTACCGGGGAGCTGTTTTTT. Together with reference TRBV7-9 and TRBJ2-2, the CDR3 gives the full variable domain: DTGVSQNPRHKITKRGQNVTFRCDPISEHNRLYWYRQTLGQGPEFLTYFQNEAQLEKSRLLSDRFSAERPKGSFSTLEIQRTEQGDSAMYLCASSPPGLVVTGELFFGEGSRLTVL.

This clonotype has ten or more counts. The gene calls are TRBV5-1 and TRBJ1-5; D is possibly TRBD1 (6 bases). This CDR3 spans 14 amino acids. V lost 2 bases and J lost 6, with 12 bases in between. Germline assignment: CDR1 SGHRS and CDR2 YFSETQ. CDR3: CASSLGQSTQPQHF. In DNA, the CDR3 is TGCGCCAGCAGCTTAGGACAGTCCACTCAGCCCCAGCATTTT.

This clonotype appeared many times. The chain joins TRBV12-3 or TRBV12-4 to TRBJ2-5; 7 nucleotides align to TRBD1. V trimming: 6 bases; J trimming: 4 bases; junction bases outside the gene matches: 2. The CDR3 spans 12 residues. In DNA form, the CDR3 reads TGTGCCAGCAGAACAGGGGCAGAGACCCAGTACTTC. It translates to CASRTGAETQYF.

This chain uses TRBV4-1 with TRBJ2-7; 7 bases match TRBD1. CDR1 and CDR2 (germline): MGHRA, YSYEKL. After removal of 0 bases from V and 5 bases from J, the junction contained 7 bases not matched to a gene. This CDR3 has 15 residues. The CDR3: CASSQERTGVNEQYF. The CDR3 DNA follows: TGCGCCAGCAGCCAAGAGAGGACAGGAGTGAACGAGCAGTACTTC.

This clonotype has a count of ten or more. The J gene is TRBJ2-1, the V gene TRBV28; no reliable D call. V was shortened by 2 bases and J by 10 bases, with 6 bases between the two germline ends. The CDR3 sequence is 11 residues long. Germline lookup yields CDR1 MDHEN and CDR2 SYDVKM. The CDR3 nucleotides read TGTGCCAGCAGTTTAAGTAAAGAGCAGTTCTTC. This sequence encodes CASSLSKEQFF.

This clonotype was counted ten times or more. This chain uses TRBV13 with TRBJ1-1; no reliable D call. CDR3 length: 12 amino acids. The germline CDR1 and CDR2 sequences are PRHDT and FYEKMQ (reference sequence). V was trimmed by 4 bases and J by 7 bases, leaving 10 bases between them. The CDR3 loop is CASSSFGLEAFF. The CDR3 DNA sequence: TGTGCCAGCAGCTCTTTCGGACTTGAAGCTTTCTTT.

This clonotype was counted only a few times. J is TRBJ1-2 and V is TRBV12-3 or TRBV12-4; weak D call: TRBD1 (5 bases). Trimming pared 4 bases from V and 5 bases from J, leaving 8 bases between. The CDR3 contains 12 residues. The CDR3 sequence is CASSSGAYGYTF. The CDR3 DNA reads TGTGCCAGCAGTTCCGGGGCTTATGGCTACACCTTC.

This clonotype was observed many times. The J gene is TRBJ2-3, the V gene TRBV29-1; no firm D call. The ends were cut back, 4 bases at V and 5 bases at J, with 13 bases in the middle. The CDR3 length is 13 residues. Germline lookup yields CDR1 SQVTM and CDR2 ANQGSEA. The CDR3: CSVVILGLDTQYF. Written as DNA, the CDR3 is TGCAGCGTTGTAATCCTAGGTTTAGATACGCAGTATTTT.

V and J are TRBV6-5 and TRBJ2-1, with a possible D match to TRBD2 (6 bases). The CDR3 covers 15 residues. CDR1 and CDR2 (germline): MNHEY, SVGAGI. Trimming removed 4 bases at V and 0 bases at J, with 10 bases between. Here the CDR3 reads CASSLGGFSYNEQFF. The CDR3 bases are TGTGCCAGCAGTTTGGGGGGATTCTCCTACAATGAGCAGTTCTTC.

The chain joins TRBV4-1 to TRBJ1-5, with 7 bases that match TRBD1. Germline V gene data show CDR1 as MGHRA and CDR2 as YSYEKL. J lost 0 bases, V lost 6 bases, and 5 bases had no gene match. The CDR3 sequence is 15 residues long. The DNA of the CDR3 is TGCGCCAGCAGTGAAGGACAGGTTAGCAATCAGCCCCAGCATTTT. Translating it yields CASSEGQVSNQPQHF.

This clonotype was detected a few times. The gene calls are TRBV28 and TRBJ2-1; no clear D. V shed 5 bases and J shed 5 bases, with 13 bases lying between them. There are 14 residues in the CDR3. Germline V lookup: CDR1 MDHEN, CDR2 SYDVKM. In DNA, the CDR3 is TGTGCCAGCAGTCCTCCTCCCGCGAACAATGAGCAGTTCTTC. As protein: CASSPPPANNEQFF.

This clonotype was found many times. The chain has TRBV11-3 and TRBJ2-7, with 8 bases lining up with TRBD1. The CDR3 is 15 amino acids. Germline trimming cut 5 bases from V and 6 bases from J; bases unmatched to any gene: 12. The germline V gene encodes CDR1 SGHNT and CDR2 YENEEA. As DNA, the CDR3 is TGTGCCAGCAGCCCCTTCAGGGGGCCCCCTGGCGAGCAGTACTTC. Translated: CASSPFRGPPGEQYF.

This clonotype was counted at least ten times. The CDR3 reads CSASQVVRMGGYTF. The CDR3 DNA sequence: TGCAGTGCTAGCCAGGTCGTCCGGATGGGGGGCTACACCTTC. The V and J genes are TRBV20-1 and TRBJ1-2; D unresolved. Trimming took off 3 bases at V and 8 bases at J, with 19 bases between the two ends. CDR3 size: 14 residues. CDR1 DFQATT and CDR2 SNEGSKA come from the germline V gene (reference sequence).

This clonotype was recorded many times. The V gene is TRBV12-3 or TRBV12-4, the J gene TRBJ1-2; 7 bases line up with TRBD1. Losses at the gene ends were 2 bases for V and 3 bases for J; bases not matched to a gene: 9. This CDR3 is built from 16 residues. Written as DNA, the CDR3 is TGTGCCAGCAGTTTACGGGGAGGACAGGCTCACTATGGCTACACCTTC. This codes for CASSLRGGQAHYGYTF.

This clonotype appeared a few times. The rearrangement links TRBV10-3 to TRBJ2-4, with no clear D. This CDR3 spans 18 amino acids. Germline loops: CDR1 ENHRY, CDR2 SYGVKD. With 3 bases removed from V and 0 bases from J, the gap between germline ends came to 18 bases. CDR3 sequence (DNA): TGTGCCATCAGTGATGGACGGGTATTGGTGGGAGCCAAAAACATTCAGTACTTC. This sequence encodes CAISDGRVLVGAKNIQYF.

This clonotype has at least ten counts. The J gene is TRBJ1-5, the V gene TRBV28; possibly TRBD1 for D (6 bases). Germline-derived CDR1 and CDR2 are MDHEN and SYDVKM. The CDR3 is 18 residues long. The ends were cut back, 2 bases at V and 6 bases at J, with 23 bases in the middle. CDR3 protein: CASSLVWPTQVGGQPQHF. The CDR3 DNA sequence: TGTGCCAGCAGTTTAGTTTGGCCTACCCAAGTAGGGGGTCAGCCCCAGCATTTT.

This sequence joins TRBV20-1 and TRBJ2-3; 9 nucleotides line up with TRBD2. Germline CDR1 DFQATT, CDR2 SNEGSKA (reference sequence). The CDR3 loop spans 14 amino acids. The J segment lost 0 bases and the V segment lost 8 bases, leaving 6 bases of the junction unmatched. The CDR3 sequence is CSIEAGGSTDTQYF. CDR3 sequence (DNA): TGCAGTATTGAAGCGGGAGGAAGCACAGATACGCAGTATTTT.

The chain carries TRBV19 and TRBJ1-2, with D tentatively TRBD1 (5 bases). The CDR3 consists of 14 residues. Germline loops: CDR1 LNHDA, CDR2 SQIVND (reference sequence). Trimming took off 7 bases at V and 6 bases at J, with 18 bases between the two ends. The CDR3 DNA reads as TGTGCCAGTATGACATGGGGGGACCGCGATGGCTACACCTTC. This translates into CASMTWGDRDGYTF.

This clonotype was detected many times. The V and J genes are TRBV6-2 or TRBV6-3 and TRBJ1-2, with D possibly TRBD1 on 5 matching bases. The CDR3 runs 12 residues. Trimming stripped 8 bases from V and 6 bases from J, with 13 bases between. Looked up from germline, CDR1 is MNHEY and CDR2 is SVGEGT. CDR3 amino acids: CASESGGHGYTF. Written as DNA, the CDR3 is TGTGCCAGCGAAAGCGGGGGACATGGCTACACCTTC.

This chain links TRBV5-1 with TRBJ1-3, with D unclear. With 0 bases removed from V and 3 bases from J, the gap between germline ends came to 13 bases. Germline assignment: CDR1 SGHRS and CDR2 YFSETQ. The CDR3 runs 16 residues. The CDR3 DNA sequence: TGCGCCAGCAGCTTGGAAGTATTCGGAGGTGGAAACACCATATATTTT. Amino acid sequence: CASSLEVFGGGNTIYF.

The sample holds one count of this clonotype. The chain combines TRBV13 with TRBJ2-3; 8 nucleotides match TRBD2. Germline-derived CDR1 and CDR2 are PRHDT and FYEKMQ (reference sequence). CDR3 length: 18 amino acids. The junction had 15 bases not matched to a gene; V was cut back by 5 bases and J by 2 bases. Here the CDR3 reads CASSRRDPGGADTDTQYF. CDR3 DNA: TGTGCCAGCAGCCGAAGGGATCCGGGGGGGGCCGACACAGATACGCAGTATTTT.

The chain is built from TRBV7-8 and TRBJ2-7; TRBD1 is a possible D gene (6 bases). This CDR3 is built from 16 residues. V dropped 1 base and J dropped 2 bases, with 15 bases sitting between them. Germline CDR1 is SGHVS and CDR2 is FQNEAQ. In nucleotides, the CDR3 is TGTGCCAGCAGCTTAGGGTACAGGGCCCTTACCTACGAGCAGTACTTC. Its protein is CASSLGYRALTYEQYF.

This clonotype was observed a handful of times. J is TRBJ2-2 and V is TRBV29-1; D ambiguous. This CDR3 is built from 16 residues. Trimming cost V 4 bases and J 2 bases, with 17 bases left between them. Germline V gene lookup returns CDR1 SQVTM and CDR2 ANQGSEA. Written as DNA, the CDR3 is TGCAGCGTTGTACTTTTCGGCAGAACCAACACCGGGGAGCTGTTTTTT. Its translation: CSVVLFGRTNTGELFF.

CDR3: CAIRTRGDNTGELFF. Here the CDR3 DNA reads TGTGCCATCCGAACCAGGGGGGACAACACCGGGGAGCTGTTTTTT. V usage is TRBV10-3 and J usage is TRBJ2-2; tentatively, D is TRBD1 (7 bases). The V gene lost 8 bases and the J gene lost 2 bases, with 15 bases spanning the gap. This CDR3 contains 15 residues. The germline gives CDR1 ENHRY, CDR2 SYGVKD.

This clonotype showed up many times. The V call is TRBV28, the J call TRBJ1-1; D possibly corresponds to TRBD1 (6 bases). CDR3 length equals 16 residues. Germline lookup yields CDR1 MDHEN and CDR2 SYDVKM. The ends were cut back, 9 bases at V and 8 bases at J, with 28 bases in the middle. As DNA, the CDR3 is TGTGCCAGTTCTGGGCCGGTCGGGATGGGACAATCCGAAGCTTTCTTT. Translated: CASSGPVGMGQSEAFF.

This clonotype was recorded a few times. The chain has TRBV19 and TRBJ1-6; a possible D gene is TRBD1 (5 bases). Germline CDR1 is LNHDA and CDR2 is SQIVND (reference sequence). The CDR3 is made up of 14 amino acids. The germline V and J ends were trimmed by 6 bases and 5 bases, with 11 bases remaining between them. CDR3 nucleotide sequence: TGTGCCAGTAGCCCTACAGGACATAATTCACCCCTCCACTTT. It codes for CASSPTGHNSPLHF.

This clonotype was found many times. The rearrangement links TRBV12-3 or TRBV12-4 to TRBJ2-1, with 9 bases matching TRBD2. The CDR3 runs to 14 residues. V lost 3 bases and J lost 3; bases outside the gene matches: 0. The chain's CDR3 is CASSFSGSYNEQFF. As DNA, the CDR3 is TGTGCCAGCAGTTTTAGCGGGAGCTACAATGAGCAGTTCTTC.

This chain links TRBV11-2 with TRBJ1-1; D unclear. Germline CDR1 reads SGHAT; CDR2 reads FQNNGV. The CDR3 consists of 16 residues. The ends were cut back, 0 bases at V and 0 bases at J, with 11 bases in the middle. The CDR3 DNA is TGTGCCAGCAGCTTAGATCCCTACAGACTGAACACTGAAGCTTTCTTT. The encoded protein is CASSLDPYRLNTEAFF.

The table lists this clonotype with a few counts. The rearrangement links TRBV12-3 or TRBV12-4 to TRBJ2-7; possible D gene TRBD2, 6 bases. CDR3 size: 11 residues. The germline V and J ends were trimmed by 4 bases and 7 bases, with 8 bases remaining between them. CDR3 residues: CASSWRGEQYF. DNA of the CDR3: TGTGCCAGCAGTTGGCGGGGAGAGCAGTACTTC.

The rearrangement uses TRBV14 and TRBJ2-1; 10 positions agree with TRBD2. The V segment lost 1 base and the J segment 3 bases; nucleotides outside the gene matches: 12. The CDR3 spans 19 residues. Germline CDR1 reads SGHDN; CDR2 reads FVKESK. The CDR3 nucleotides are TGTGCCAGCAGCCAAGGCACTAGCGGGGTCCACAAAAGCTACAATGAGCAGTTCTTC. It codes for CASSQGTSGVHKSYNEQFF.

The sample holds a few counts of this clonotype. This sequence joins TRBV7-2 and TRBJ2-7; D call uncertain. Germline V gene sequence: CDR1 SGHTA, CDR2 FQGNSA. Trimming stripped 1 base from V and 0 bases from J, with 10 bases between. This CDR3 region has 15 residues. In nucleotides, the CDR3 is TGTGCCAGCAGCTTAGGGATCAGGAGCTCCTACGAGCAGTACTTC. Translation: CASSLGIRSSYEQYF.

This clonotype was found a few times. J is TRBJ2-7 and V is TRBV10-1; 9 bases match TRBD1. V was clipped by 6 bases and J by 4 bases; unmatched bases: 13. Germline V CDR1 and CDR2: WNHNN, SYGVQD (reference sequence). The CDR3 is made up of 16 amino acids. CDR3 sequence reads: CASSRRDGTGIYEQYF. CDR3 bases: TGCGCCAGCAGCCGGAGGGATGGGACAGGGATTTACGAGCAGTACTTC.